One sample yielded the 15 T cell receptor beta chains listed below, sequenced in a study of regulatory T cells in long-lasting Graves disease. Construction of TCR beta libraries relied on iRepertoire HTBI primers and on Arm-PCR targeting CDR3 regions. Via MiXCR, TCRdb re-called the multiplex PCR reads, giving one row per CDR3 protein. In the table there are fewer than 450,000 distinct CDR3 sequences, under 25% of which are singletons. Time point noted: persistent/refractory GD, antithyroid drugs over 5 years with positive TRAb. RNA isolated from PBMCs was used to make the TCR library. The sample consisted of peripheral blood mononuclear cells (PBMCs), taken when the disease was refractory, from a patient treated with antithyroid drugs. These TCRs come from a female donor with Graves disease.

Many counts were recorded for this clonotype. The CDR3 nucleotides are TGTGCCAGCAGCTTACGGGACAGAACCTACGAGCAGTACTTC. It yields the protein CASSLRDRTYEQYF. V and J are TRBV7-9 and TRBJ2-7; 7 positions agree with TRBD1. The CDR3 runs to 14 residues. CDR1 and CDR2 (germline): SEHNR, FQNEAQ (reference sequence). Trimming at V came to 2 bases and at J to 2 bases, leaving 3 bases not matched to a gene.

In this sample, this clonotype turned up many times. The chain combines TRBV12-3 or TRBV12-4 with TRBJ1-1; D remains ambiguous. This CDR3 has 12 residues. Trimming took off 7 bases at V and 3 bases at J, with 9 bases between the two ends. The CDR3 spells CASKTLDTEAFF. The CDR3 DNA reads as TGTGCCAGCAAGACTTTGGACACTGAAGCTTTCTTT.

CDR3 DNA: TGCAGCGTTGGAGGGGGCGCGGGGTACAATGAGCAGTTCTTC. It codes for CSVGGGAGYNEQFF. The chain carries TRBV29-1 and TRBJ2-1; possibly TRBD1 for D (7 bases). Germline V lookup: CDR1 SQVTM, CDR2 ANQGSEA. The V end was cut by 4 bases, the J end by 4 bases, with 14 bases between. The CDR3 spans 14 residues.

This clonotype was recorded many times. At one end the junction does not follow the germline gene, possibly because of a read error. V gene TRBV7-2 combines with J gene TRBJ2-1; unclear D gene. The CDR3 is 15 residues long. Germline V lookup: CDR1 SGHTA, CDR2 FQGNSA. The CDR3 loop reads CASSGDAGPKHEQFF. CDR3 nucleotide sequence: TGTGCCAGCAGCGGCGATGCCGGCCCCAAACATGAGCAATTCTTC.

This clonotype was recorded many times. V usage is TRBV20-1 and J usage is TRBJ1-4; no firm D call. There are 16 residues in the CDR3. V was cut by 0 bases and J by 7 bases, with 18 bases left in between. Looked up from germline, CDR1 is DFQATT and CDR2 is SNEGSKA (reference sequence). The CDR3 nucleotides are TGCAGTGCTAGAGATCCTTGGTACGATTCGCTTGAAAAACTGTTTTTT. It translates to CSARDPWYDSLEKLFF.

This clonotype was counted ten times or more. The V gene is TRBV18, the J gene TRBJ2-5; TRBD1 is a possible D gene (6 bases). The CDR3 totals 13 residues. Germline CDR1 is KGHSH and CDR2 is LQKENI. V shed 5 bases and J shed 3 bases, with 10 bases lying between them. The CDR3 DNA reads TGTGCCAGCTCAAACAGGGATGAAGAGACCCAGTACTTC. It specifies CASSNRDEETQYF. The complete variable domain, with remaining parts taken from reference TRBV18 and TRBJ2-5, reads NAGVMQNPRHLVRRRGQEARLRCSPMKGHSHVYWYRQLPEEGLKFMVYLQKENIIDESGMPKERFSAEFPKEGPSILRIQQVVRGDSAAYFCASSNRDEETQYFGPGTRLLVL.

This clonotype was seen only a few times. This chain joins TRBV15 and TRBJ2-2; TRBD2 is a possible D gene (6 bases). The CDR3 consists of 15 residues. With 1 base removed from V and 1 base from J, the gap between germline ends came to 7 bases. Per the germline V gene, CDR1 is LNHNV and CDR2 is YYDKDF (reference sequence). The CDR3 DNA follows: TGTGCCACCAGCAGAGGGGACTTGAACACCGGGGAGCTGTTTTTT. This gives the protein CATSRGDLNTGELFF.

The sample holds many counts of this clonotype. This chain joins TRBV28 and TRBJ1-2, with 7 bases aligning to TRBD1. The CDR3 runs 13 residues. The ends lost 6 bases at V and 8 bases at J; junction bases unmatched: 9. In germline, CDR1 is MDHEN, CDR2 SYDVKM. This CDR3 is CASSEEGARGYTF. The CDR3 DNA sequence: TGTGCCAGCAGCGAGGAGGGGGCGCGCGGCTACACCTTC.

There are a few counts of this clonotype. The chain joins TRBV20-1 to TRBJ1-3; 7 positions agree with TRBD1. This CDR3 comprises 14 residues. Trimming removed 0 bases from V and 3 bases from J; junction bases left unmatched: 2. Germline CDR1 is DFQATT and CDR2 is SNEGSKA (reference sequence). The CDR3 protein is CSARDDRDGNTIYF. CDR3 DNA sequence: TGCAGTGCTAGAGATGACAGGGATGGAAACACCATATATTTT.

This chain connects TRBV6-5 to TRBJ1-1, with D possibly matching TRBD1 (5 bases). The V end lost 0 bases, the J end lost 4 bases, and 9 bases lay between the germline ends. The CDR3 extends over 14 amino acids. Germline-derived CDR1 and CDR2 are MNHEY and SVGAGI. CDR3 loop: CASSYSGGGTEAFF. The CDR3 DNA sequence: TGTGCCAGCAGTTACTCGGGGGGGGGCACTGAAGCTTTCTTT.

Many counts were recorded for this clonotype. The chain is built from TRBV6-5 and TRBJ2-5; D is ambiguous. Looked up from germline, CDR1 is MNHEY and CDR2 is SVGAGI. The V and J ends lost 6 bases and 5 bases respectively, with 10 bases between them. The CDR3 is 12 residues long. The chain's CDR3 is CASSYTGETQYF. DNA for the CDR3: TGTGCCAGCAGCTACACGGGTGAGACCCAGTACTTC.

The chain has TRBV20-1 and TRBJ2-2; D not certain. Germline V CDR1 and CDR2: DFQATT, SNEGSKA (reference sequence). This CDR3 comprises 19 residues. Deletions cut 0 bases from V and 6 bases from J, with 26 bases between. CDR3 in amino acids: CSARDSGLGVGPNPGELFF. In DNA form, the CDR3 reads TGCAGTGCTAGAGATTCGGGCCTAGGAGTGGGCCCAAACCCCGGGGAGCTGTTTTTT.

This clonotype occurred a few times. The chain combines TRBV6-1 with TRBJ2-2, with 12 nucleotides matching TRBD2. The V and J ends lost 8 bases and 3 bases, in that order; junction bases with no gene match: 13. This CDR3 has 18 residues. In germline, CDR1 is MNHNS, CDR2 SASEGT. The DNA for the CDR3 is TGTGCCAGCGACCGGGGGTTACTAGCGGGAGGATACACCGGGGAGCTGTTTTTT. Translated, it gives CASDRGLLAGGYTGELFF.

This chain connects TRBV20-1 to TRBJ2-1; TRBD2 might be the D (6 bases). V lost 3 bases to trimming and J lost 1 base, with 13 bases between them. This CDR3 is built from 15 residues. Germline CDR1 is DFQATT and CDR2 is SNEGSKA (reference sequence). The CDR3 DNA follows: TGCAGTGCTAGCCCACTAGCTGGTTCCTACAATGAGCAGTTCTTC. Translating gives CSASPLAGSYNEQFF.

This clonotype appeared a few times. The V call is TRBV6-2 or TRBV6-3, the J call TRBJ2-1; possibly TRBD1 for D (7 bases). CDR1 MNHEY and CDR2 SVGEGT come from the germline V gene. CDR3 size: 15 residues. V lost 0 bases to trimming and J lost 7 bases, with 13 bases between them. The CDR3 protein is CASSYSGGGLNEQFF. CDR3 nucleotide sequence: TGTGCCAGCAGTTACTCTGGAGGGGGCCTGAATGAGCAGTTCTTC.